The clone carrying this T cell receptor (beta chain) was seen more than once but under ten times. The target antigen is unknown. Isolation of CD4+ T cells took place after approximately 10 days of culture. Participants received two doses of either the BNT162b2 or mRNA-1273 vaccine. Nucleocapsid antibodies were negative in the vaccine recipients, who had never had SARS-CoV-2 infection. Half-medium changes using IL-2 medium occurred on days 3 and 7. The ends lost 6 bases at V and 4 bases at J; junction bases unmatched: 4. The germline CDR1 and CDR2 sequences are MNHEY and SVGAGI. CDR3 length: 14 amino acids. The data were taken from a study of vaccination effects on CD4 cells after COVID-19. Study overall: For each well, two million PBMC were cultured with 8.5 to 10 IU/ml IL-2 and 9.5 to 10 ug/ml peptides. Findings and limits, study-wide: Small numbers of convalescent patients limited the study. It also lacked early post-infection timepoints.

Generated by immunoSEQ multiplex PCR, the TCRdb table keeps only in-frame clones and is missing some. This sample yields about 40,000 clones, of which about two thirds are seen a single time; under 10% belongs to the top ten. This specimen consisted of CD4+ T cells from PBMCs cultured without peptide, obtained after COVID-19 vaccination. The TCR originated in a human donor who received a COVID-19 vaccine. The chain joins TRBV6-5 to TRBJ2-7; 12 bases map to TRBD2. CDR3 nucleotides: TGTGCCAGCAGCTGGACTAGCGGGGAATACGAGCAGTACTTC. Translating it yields CASSWTSGEYEQYF.